The 2 T cell receptor beta chains presented below share a single source sample, sequenced in a study of cytomegalovirus exposure and HLA in healthy donors. The PCR had 60 Vbeta and 13 Jbeta primers. TCRdb's table, derived via immunoSEQ multiplex PCR, lists solely in-frame clones and lacks some. Here the sample spans 90,000 to 150,000 clones, 77% being singletons. The sample comprised PBMCs. The receptors originated from a man between 18 and 35 years old in good health and CMV-seropositive.

The chain carries TRBV19 and TRBJ1-1; no definite D call. Trimming removed 7 bases from V and 0 bases from J, with 9 bases in between. The CDR3 spans 13 residues. Germline V gene data show CDR1 as LNHDA and CDR2 as SQIVND (reference sequence). This chain's CDR3 is CASTFQVNTEAFF. CDR3 bases: TGTGCCAGTACCTTCCAGGTGAACACTGAAGCTTTCTTT.

V usage is TRBV9 and J usage is TRBJ2-3; D is possibly TRBD1 (6 bases). The CDR3 covers 16 residues. Trimming cost V 5 bases and J 1 base, with 17 bases left between them. CDR1 SGDLS and CDR2 YYNGEE come from the germline V gene. CDR3 DNA sequence: TGTGCCAGCAGTAGTAGTGGGGGCGCGGGCACAGATACGCAGTATTTT. This encodes CASSSSGGAGTDTQYF.